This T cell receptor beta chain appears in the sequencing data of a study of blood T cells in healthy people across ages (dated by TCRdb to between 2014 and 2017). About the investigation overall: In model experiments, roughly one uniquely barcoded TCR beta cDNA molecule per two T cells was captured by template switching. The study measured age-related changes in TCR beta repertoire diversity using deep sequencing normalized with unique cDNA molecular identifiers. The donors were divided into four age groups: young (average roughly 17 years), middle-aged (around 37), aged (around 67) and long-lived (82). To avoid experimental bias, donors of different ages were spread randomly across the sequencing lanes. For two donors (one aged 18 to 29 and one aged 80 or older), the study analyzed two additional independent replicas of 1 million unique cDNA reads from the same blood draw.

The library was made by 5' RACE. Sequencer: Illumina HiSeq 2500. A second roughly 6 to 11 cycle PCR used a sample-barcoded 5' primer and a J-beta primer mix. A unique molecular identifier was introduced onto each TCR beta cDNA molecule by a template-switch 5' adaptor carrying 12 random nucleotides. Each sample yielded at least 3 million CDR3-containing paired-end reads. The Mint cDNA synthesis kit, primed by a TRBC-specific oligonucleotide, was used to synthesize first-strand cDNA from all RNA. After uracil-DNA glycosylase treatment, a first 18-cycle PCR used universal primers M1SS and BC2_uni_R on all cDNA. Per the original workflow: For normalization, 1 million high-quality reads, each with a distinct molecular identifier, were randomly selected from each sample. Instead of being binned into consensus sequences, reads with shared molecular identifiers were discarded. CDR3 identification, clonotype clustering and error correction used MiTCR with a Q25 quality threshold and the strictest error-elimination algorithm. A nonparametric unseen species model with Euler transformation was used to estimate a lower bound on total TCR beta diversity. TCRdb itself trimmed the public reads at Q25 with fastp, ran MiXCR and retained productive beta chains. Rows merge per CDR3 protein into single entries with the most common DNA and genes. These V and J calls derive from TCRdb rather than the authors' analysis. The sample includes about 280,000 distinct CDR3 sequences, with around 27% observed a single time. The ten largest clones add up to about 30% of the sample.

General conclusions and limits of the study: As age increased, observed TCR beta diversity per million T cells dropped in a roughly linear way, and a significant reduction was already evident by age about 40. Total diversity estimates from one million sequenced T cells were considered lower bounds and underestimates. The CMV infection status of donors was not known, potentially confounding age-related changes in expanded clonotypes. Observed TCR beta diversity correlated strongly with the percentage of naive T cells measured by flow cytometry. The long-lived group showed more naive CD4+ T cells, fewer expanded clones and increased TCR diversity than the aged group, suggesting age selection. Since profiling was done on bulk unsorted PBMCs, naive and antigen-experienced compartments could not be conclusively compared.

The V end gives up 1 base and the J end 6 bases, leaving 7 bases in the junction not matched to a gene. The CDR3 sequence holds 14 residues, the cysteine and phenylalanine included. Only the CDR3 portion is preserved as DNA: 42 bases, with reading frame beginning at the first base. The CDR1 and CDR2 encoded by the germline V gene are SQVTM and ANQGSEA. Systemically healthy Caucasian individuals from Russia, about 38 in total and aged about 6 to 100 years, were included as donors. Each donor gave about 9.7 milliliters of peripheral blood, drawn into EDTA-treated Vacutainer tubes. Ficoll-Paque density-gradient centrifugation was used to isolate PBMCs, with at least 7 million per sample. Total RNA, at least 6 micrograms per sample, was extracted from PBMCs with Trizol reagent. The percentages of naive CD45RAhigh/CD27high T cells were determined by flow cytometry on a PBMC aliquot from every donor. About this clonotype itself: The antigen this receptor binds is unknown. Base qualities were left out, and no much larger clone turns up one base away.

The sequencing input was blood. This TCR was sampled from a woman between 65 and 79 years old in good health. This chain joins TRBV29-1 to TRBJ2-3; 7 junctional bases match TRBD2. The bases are TGCAGCGTTGAAGTTGCGGGGCGGGGGGATACGCAGTATTTT. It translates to CSVEVAGRGDTQYF.